These T cell receptor beta chains were read from a single sample in a study of blood T cell repertoires in COVID-19. TCRdb keeps only in-frame clones here, not all; method: immunoSEQ multiplex PCR. The table has approximately 130,000 clones, more than 70% seen once. Sequenced material: peripheral blood. The receptor source for this set is a human donor in a cohort sampled during active COVID-19. The CDR3 runs from the conserved cysteine through the conserved F or W. D genes are given only for firm matches. The listing skips clone size in some rows; elsewhere it reads once, few, many or a size class.

d_gene: -
j_gene: TRBJ1-3
v_gene: TRBV6-1
abundance: few
CDR3nt: TGTGCCAGCAGTGACGGGGGTTACACCATATATTTT
CDR3aa: CASSDGGYTIYF

d_gene: TRBD1
j_gene: TRBJ1-3
v_gene: TRBV14
abundance: -
CDR3nt: TGTGCCAGCAGCCCGACAGGGGGCTCTGGAAACACCATATATTTT
CDR3aa: CASSPTGGSGNTIYF

d_gene: -
j_gene: TRBJ1-1
v_gene: TRBV30
abundance: -
CDR3nt: TGTGCCTGGAGTGTAAAGGGGAAGAACACTGAAGCTTTCTTT
CDR3aa: CAWSVKGKNTEAFF

d_gene: TRBD2
j_gene: TRBJ2-5
v_gene: TRBV5-6
abundance: -
CDR3nt: TGTGCCAGCAGACCGGGGGGTATCGGAGAGACCCAGTACTTC
CDR3aa: CASRPGGIGETQYF

d_gene: TRBD2
j_gene: TRBJ2-7
v_gene: TRBV15
abundance: -
CDR3nt: TGTGCCACCAGCGGGGACCCGCCGGGGGGTGAGCAGTACTTC
CDR3aa: CATSGDPPGGEQYF

d_gene: -
j_gene: TRBJ2-7
v_gene: TRBV11-2
abundance: -
CDR3nt: TGTGCCAGCAGCTTAGGAGGGAACAGATTCTCCTACGAGCAGTACTTC
CDR3aa: CASSLGGNRFSYEQYF

d_gene: -
j_gene: TRBJ2-7
v_gene: TRBV7-6
abundance: few
CDR3nt: TGTGCCAGCAGCTTTTCTTCAGGGTATGAGCAGTACTTC
CDR3aa: CASSFSSGYEQYF

d_gene: -
j_gene: TRBJ2-3
v_gene: TRBV6-4
abundance: -
CDR3nt: TGTGCCAGCAGTGGCTTAGCCGGAGCTAGCACAGATACGCAGTATTTT
CDR3aa: CASSGLAGASTDTQYF

d_gene: -
j_gene: TRBJ1-5
v_gene: TRBV9
abundance: -
CDR3nt: TGTGCCAGCAGCGTTGGGCCAGTCCAGCCCCAGCATTTT
CDR3aa: CASSVGPVQPQHF

d_gene: -
j_gene: TRBJ1-3
v_gene: TRBV29-1
abundance: once
CDR3nt: TGCAGCGTTGTCACAGGGACTGGAAACACCATATATTTT
CDR3aa: CSVVTGTGNTIYF

d_gene: TRBD1
j_gene: TRBJ1-2
v_gene: TRBV7-8
abundance: -
CDR3nt: TGTGCCAGCAGCTTCTCGGACAGGTCTGCTAACTATGGCTACACCTTC
CDR3aa: CASSFSDRSANYGYTF

d_gene: TRBD2
j_gene: TRBJ2-1
v_gene: TRBV19
abundance: -
CDR3nt: TGTGCCAGTAGCACCACCGGGGGGTCCGAGGGGTTCTTC
CDR3aa: CASSTTGGSEGFF

d_gene: TRBD1
j_gene: TRBJ1-4
v_gene: TRBV7-6
abundance: -
CDR3nt: TGTGCCAGCAGCCAGGGACAGAAATCAGGTGAAAAACTGTTTTTT
CDR3aa: CASSQGQKSGEKLFF

d_gene: -
j_gene: TRBJ2-3
v_gene: TRBV6-1
abundance: -
CDR3nt: TGTGCCAGCAGTGGCCCCAGCGATTCTAGCACAGATACGCAGTATTTT
CDR3aa: CASSGPSDSSTDTQYF

d_gene: -
j_gene: TRBJ2-7
v_gene: TRBV12-3/TRBV12-4
abundance: -
CDR3nt: TGTGCCAGCAAGATGGAGGGCAACGAGCAGTACTTC
CDR3aa: CASKMEGNEQYF

d_gene: -
j_gene: TRBJ2-7
v_gene: TRBV3-1/TRBV3-2
abundance: few
CDR3nt: TGTGCCAGCAGCCAAGACCCGGGAGAAGGAAAAGAGCAGTACTTC
CDR3aa: CASSQDPGEGKEQYF